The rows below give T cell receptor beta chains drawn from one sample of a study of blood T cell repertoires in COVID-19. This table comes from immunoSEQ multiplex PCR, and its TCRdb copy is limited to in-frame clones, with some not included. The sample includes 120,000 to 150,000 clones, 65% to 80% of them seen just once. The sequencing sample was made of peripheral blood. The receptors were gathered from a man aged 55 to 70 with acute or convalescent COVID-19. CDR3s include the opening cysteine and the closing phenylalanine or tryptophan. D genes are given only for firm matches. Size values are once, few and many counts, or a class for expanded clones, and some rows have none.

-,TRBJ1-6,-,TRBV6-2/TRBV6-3,TGTGCCAGCAGTTACTCGGCTGCTAATTCACCCCTCCACTTT,CASSYSAANSPLHF
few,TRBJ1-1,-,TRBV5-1,TGCGCCAGCAGACCCGACAAGTCTGGGAACACTGAAGCTTTCTTT,CASRPDKSGNTEAFF
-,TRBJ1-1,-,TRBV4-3,TGCGCCAGCAGCCTTACGGGGGGGACTGAAGCTTTCTTT,CASSLTGGTEAFF
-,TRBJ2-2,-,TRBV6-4,TGTGCCAGCAGTCCCCAGGTTACCGGGGAGCTGTTTTTT,CASSPQVTGELFF
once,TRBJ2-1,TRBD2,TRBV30,TGTGCCTGGGGGATCTTAGCGGGAGGCCCCCATGAGCAGTTCTTC,CAWGILAGGPHEQFF
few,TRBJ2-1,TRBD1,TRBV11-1,TGTGCCAGCAGCTCGGACAGGGTTGAGCAGTTCTTC,CASSSDRVEQFF
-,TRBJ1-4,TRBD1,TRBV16,TGTGCCAGCAGCGCCTCTGACAGGGGGCGAACTAATGAAAAACTGTTTTTT,CASSASDRGRTNEKLFF
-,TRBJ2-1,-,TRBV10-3,TGTGCCATCAGTCCCGGGACACGAGAGCAGTTCTTC,CAISPGTREQFF
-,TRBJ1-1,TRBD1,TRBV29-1,TGCAGCGTTGAACGGACAGGTAACACTGAAGCTTTCTTT,CSVERTGNTEAFF
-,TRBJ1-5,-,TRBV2,TGTGCCAGCAGTGAAAGACAGAAGCTCAATCAGCCCCAGCATTTT,CASSERQKLNQPQHF
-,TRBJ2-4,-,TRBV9,TGTGCCAGCAGCGTAGGCGGGACCCAAAACATTCAGTACTTC,CASSVGGTQNIQYF
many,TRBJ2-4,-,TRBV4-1,TGCGCCAGCAGCCCCTCATATCGGACAGAACAGAGCCGGTCCAAAAACATTCAGTACTTC,CASSPSYRTEQSRSKNIQYF
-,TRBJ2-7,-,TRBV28,TGTGCCAGCAGTACCAGAGGTGCCTCACGGGACGAGCAGTACTTC,CASSTRGASRDEQYF
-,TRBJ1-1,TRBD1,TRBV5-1,TGCGCCAGCAGCTCCCCGCCCGGGACAGGGGGCTACACTGAAGCTTTCTTT,CASSSPPGTGGYTEAFF
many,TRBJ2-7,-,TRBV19,TGTGCCAGTGGGGGCGCAATCAGTGACGAGCAGTACTTC,CASGGAISDEQYF
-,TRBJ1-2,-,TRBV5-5,TGTGCCAGCAGCTTGCTTGTTTCTTCTAACTATGGCTACACCTTC,CASSLLVSSNYGYTF
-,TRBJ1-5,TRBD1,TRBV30,TGTGCCTGGAGTCCAGGACAGGGGGACAATCAGCCCCAGCATTTT,CAWSPGQGDNQPQHF
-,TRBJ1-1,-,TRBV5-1,TGCGCCAGCAGCTTGAAATCTTTCACTGAAGCTTTCTTT,CASSLKSFTEAFF
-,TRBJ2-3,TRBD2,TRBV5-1,TGCGCCAGCGGGACTAGCGGAAGTGGCACAGATACGCAGTATTTT,CASGTSGSGTDTQYF
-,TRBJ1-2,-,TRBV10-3,TGTGCCATCAGTGCGACACTAGCTAACTATGGCTACACCTTC,CAISATLANYGYTF
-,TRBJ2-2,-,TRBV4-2,TGTGCCAGCAGCCACCAGGCGAACACCGGGGAGCTGTTTTTT,CASSHQANTGELFF
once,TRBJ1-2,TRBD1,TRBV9,TGTGCCAGCAGCGCCGAGGACAGGGTTCTCGTTGGCTACACCTTC,CASSAEDRVLVGYTF
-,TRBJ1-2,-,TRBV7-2,TGTGCCAGCTGCTGGGGGGGTGGGCTGGGGGCAATCTATGGCTACACCTTC,CASCWGGGLGAIYGYTF
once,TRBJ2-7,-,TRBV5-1,TGCGCCAGCAGCTCACAGGGATTCGAGCAGTACTTC,CASSSQGFEQYF
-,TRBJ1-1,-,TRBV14,TGTGCCAGCAGCCTTACGCCGGCGGGGACTGAAGCTTTCTTT,CASSLTPAGTEAFF
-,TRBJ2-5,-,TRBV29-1,TGCAGCTTCTTGTATGGGGAGGAGACCCAGTACTTC,CSFLYGEETQYF
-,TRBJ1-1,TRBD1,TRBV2,TGTGCCAGCAGTGAACCAGGGGGCCTTGGAGATGTGAACACTGAAGCTTTCTTT,CASSEPGGLGDVNTEAFF
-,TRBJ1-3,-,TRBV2,TGTGCCAGCAGTTGGGGGGGACCCAACTCTGGAAACACCATATATTTT,CASSWGGPNSGNTIYF
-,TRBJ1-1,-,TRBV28,TGTGCCAGCAGTTTGGGGGGTCGGACTGAAGCTTTCTTT,CASSLGGRTEAFF
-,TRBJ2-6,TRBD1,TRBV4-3,TGCGCCAGCAGCCAACGGACAGGGGCGTTCTCTGGGGCCAACGTCCTGACTTTC,CASSQRTGAFSGANVLTF
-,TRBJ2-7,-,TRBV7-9,TGTGCCAGCAGCTCGGCCCGGGGAAACGAGCAGTACTTC,CASSSARGNEQYF
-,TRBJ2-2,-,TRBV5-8,TGTGCCAGCAGCTTGGGACTAGGAATGAACACCGGGGAGCTGTTTTTT,CASSLGLGMNTGELFF
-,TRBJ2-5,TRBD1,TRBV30,TGTGCCTGGCAGGGGGCAGTGGAGACCCAGTACTTC,CAWQGAVETQYF
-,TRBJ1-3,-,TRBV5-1,TGCGCCAGCAGCTTGGAGGGGAACACCATATATTTT,CASSLEGNTIYF
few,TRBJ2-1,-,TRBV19,TGTGCCAGTAGTACACAGGTTCGGTCTGAGCAGTTCTTC,CASSTQVRSEQFF
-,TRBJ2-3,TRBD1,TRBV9,TGTGCCAGCAGCGTAGCGACAGGGGGAGATACGCAGTATTTT,CASSVATGGDTQYF
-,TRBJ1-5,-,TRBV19,TGTGCCAGTAGCAAGGATGGGCGTAGCAATCAGCCCCAGCATTTT,CASSKDGRSNQPQHF
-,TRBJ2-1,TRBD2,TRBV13,TGTGCCAGCAGCATGACTAGCTCTCCCTCTGGGAATGAGCAGTTCTTC,CASSMTSSPSGNEQFF
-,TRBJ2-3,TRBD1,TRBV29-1,TGCAGCGTTGGGGACAGGACCAGCACAGATACGCAGTATTTT,CSVGDRTSTDTQYF
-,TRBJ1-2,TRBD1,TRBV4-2,TGTGCCAGCAGCCAAGCGGGACAGGGGGTATCCTCGGGCTACACCTTC,CASSQAGQGVSSGYTF
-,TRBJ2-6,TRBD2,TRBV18,TGTGCCAGCTCACCAGCGGGACTAGCGATTCACTCTGGGGCCAACGTCCTGACTTTC,CASSPAGLAIHSGANVLTF
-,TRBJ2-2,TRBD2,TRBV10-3,TGTGCCACCCAAGGACTAGCGGCTAACACCGGGGAGCTGTTTTTT,CATQGLAANTGELFF
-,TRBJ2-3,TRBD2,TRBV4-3,TGCGCCAGCAGTGGGCGGGAGGGCGCAGATACGCAGTATTTT,CASSGREGADTQYF
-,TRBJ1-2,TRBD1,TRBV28,TGTGCCAGCAGCCCCTCGGGACAGCTAACCGGCTATGGCTACACCTTC,CASSPSGQLTGYGYTF
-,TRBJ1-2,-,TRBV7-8,TGTGCCAGCAGCTTAGCGCGGGGACCCACGGGCTACACCTTC,CASSLARGPTGYTF
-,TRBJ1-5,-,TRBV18,TGTGCCAGCTCACCAGAGATGGGGGCGGATCAGCCCCAGCATTTT,CASSPEMGADQPQHF
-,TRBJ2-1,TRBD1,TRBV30,TGTGCCCTGCGGGGACAGGGGGTCAATGAGCAGTTCTTC,CALRGQGVNEQFF
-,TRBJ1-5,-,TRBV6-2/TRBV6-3,TGTGCCAGCAGTTACGCCGCGGGAAGCTATAGCAATCAGCCCCAGCATTTT,CASSYAAGSYSNQPQHF